Shown below are 9 T cell receptor beta chains from a single sample sequenced in a study of metastatic and nonmetastatic thyroid tumors. TCRdb re-called the PCR reads via MiXCR. The data show 30,000 to 45,000 clones, approximately 44% seen once. Nobody among the patients had been given any treatment before thyroid surgery. The sample was tumor tissue. Every receptor here comes from a male donor with papillary thyroid cancer or a benign thyroid nodule (not recorded which). Some clones in this sample may be carry-over from other donors' samples.

The rearrangement joins TRBV5-4 to TRBJ2-1, with TRBD1 matching over 10 bases. CDR3 length: 15 amino acids. V shed 4 bases and J 4 bases; nucleotides not matched to a gene: 5. The V gene's germline CDR1 is SGHNT and CDR2 YYREEE (reference sequence). This chain's CDR3 is CASSGGQGVYNEQFF. The CDR3 DNA follows: TGTGCCAGCAGCGGCGGACAGGGGGTATACAATGAGCAGTTCTTC.

J is TRBJ2-2 and V is TRBV20-1; D call uncertain. The CDR3 covers 14 residues. V was shortened by 5 bases and J by 2 bases, with 12 bases between the two germline ends. CDR1 is DFQATT and CDR2 is SNEGSKA in the germline V gene (reference sequence). The CDR3 spells CSAPCPGNTGELFF. The CDR3 DNA follows: TGCAGTGCTCCGTGCCCCGGCAACACCGGGGAGCTGTTTTTT.

The genes are TRBV5-6 and TRBJ2-7; 10 bases line up with TRBD2. Unmatched junction bases numbered 10, after V lost 0 bases and J lost 7 bases. The CDR3 is made up of 16 amino acids. Germline V gives CDR1 SGHDT, CDR2 YYEEEE. The DNA of the CDR3 is TGTGCCAGCAGCTTGGATGGACTAGCGGAGGTTGTGGAGCAGTACTTC. This codes for CASSLDGLAEVVEQYF. Variable domain in full (rest from reference TRBV5-6 and TRBJ2-7): DAGVTQSPTHLIKTRGQQVTLRCSPKSGHDTVSWYQQALGQGPQFIFQYYEEEERQRGNFPDRFSGHQFPNYSSELNVNALLLGDSALYLCASSLDGLAEVVEQYFGPGTRLTVT.

V and J are TRBV19 and TRBJ1-5; TRBD1 might be the D (6 bases). The CDR3 loop spans 16 amino acids. The germline CDR1 and CDR2 sequences are LNHDA and SQIVND (reference sequence). V was pared by 7 bases and J by 2 bases, with 18 bases between. In DNA, the CDR3 is TGTGCCAGTACCTTCTCAGGGGCTATAGGCAATCAGCCCCAGCATTTT. Residues: CASTFSGAIGNQPQHF.

This clone came up once. The chain combines TRBV20-1 with TRBJ1-5; D remains unclear. The CDR3 consists of 14 residues. From germline, CDR1 is DFQATT and CDR2 SNEGSKA (reference sequence). With 2 bases removed from V and 2 bases from J, the gap between germline ends came to 10 bases. The CDR3 spells CSARISGGNQPQHF. The CDR3 nucleotides are TGCAGTGCTAGAATATCCGGGGGCAATCAGCCCCAGCATTTT.

The chain is built from TRBV7-2 and TRBJ1-3; the D gene is possibly TRBD1 (6 bases). V was shortened by 7 bases and J by 7 bases, with 17 bases between the two germline ends. The CDR3 length is 14 residues. Germline values: CDR1 SGHTA, CDR2 FQGNSA. This CDR3 is CASTWQGMRNTIYF. CDR3 nucleotides: TGTGCCAGCACCTGGCAGGGGATGAGGAACACCATATATTTT.

The gene calls are TRBV3-1 and TRBJ1-3; TRBD1 is a possible D gene (6 bases). Germline V CDR1 and CDR2: LGHDT, YNNKEL (reference sequence). The V end was cut by 5 bases, the J end by 4 bases, with 15 bases between. CDR3 length: 15 amino acids. CDR3 nucleotide sequence: TGTGCCAGCAGCTCAAGGACAGTTAGGGGAAACACCATATATTTT. This sequence encodes CASSSRTVRGNTIYF.

This clone came up once. The V and J genes are TRBV28 and TRBJ2-5; TRBD1 matches at 7 bases. The trim removed 9 bases at V and 1 base at J, leaving 8 bases unmatched. Germline CDR1 MDHEN, CDR2 SYDVKM. The CDR3 covers 14 residues. CDR3 nucleotides: TGTGCCAGTTCCCCGGGACAGACCCAAGAGACCCAGTACTTC. Protein sequence: CASSPGQTQETQYF.

V gene TRBV7-6 combines with J gene TRBJ1-6; D gene ambiguous. The CDR3 totals 13 residues. Per germline, CDR1 SGHVS and CDR2 FNYEAQ. The V gene lost 4 bases and the J gene lost 7 bases, with 8 bases spanning the gap. The CDR3 here is CASSSQANSPLHF. The CDR3 bases are TGTGCCAGCAGCTCCCAGGCGAATTCACCCCTCCACTTT.